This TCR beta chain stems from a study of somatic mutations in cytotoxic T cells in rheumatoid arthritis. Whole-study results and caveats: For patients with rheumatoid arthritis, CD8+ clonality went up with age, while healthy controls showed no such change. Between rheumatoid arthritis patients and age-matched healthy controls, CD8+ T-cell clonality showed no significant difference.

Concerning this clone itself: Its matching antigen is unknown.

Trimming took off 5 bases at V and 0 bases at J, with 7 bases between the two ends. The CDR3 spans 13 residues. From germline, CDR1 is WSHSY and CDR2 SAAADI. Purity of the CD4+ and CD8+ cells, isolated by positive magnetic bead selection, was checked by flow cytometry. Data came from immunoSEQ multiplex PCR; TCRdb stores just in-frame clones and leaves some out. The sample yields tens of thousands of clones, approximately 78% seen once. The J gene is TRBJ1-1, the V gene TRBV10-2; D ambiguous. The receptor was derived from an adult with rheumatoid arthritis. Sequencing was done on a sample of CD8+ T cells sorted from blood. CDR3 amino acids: CASSMGMNTEAFF. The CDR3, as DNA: TGCGCCAGCAGTATGGGTATGAACACTGAAGCTTTCTTT.